This entry concerns a single T cell receptor beta chain. This CDR3 is 13 amino acids long. V was cut by 7 bases and J by 0 bases, with 12 bases left in between. In germline, CDR1 is SQVTM, CDR2 ANQGSEA. This sample was taken from a study of T cell repertoires in cytomegalovirus infection. About the study: Public TCR beta signatures provided an indication of both CMV infection and a matching HLA type.

TCRdb ran MiXCR on the reads and lists one entry per CDR3 protein. The table records about 460,000 distinct CDR3 sequences, about 11% of them present only once. The rearrangement links TRBV29-1 to TRBJ1-2, with D tentatively TRBD1 (6 bases). This clonotype was sampled from a human donor in good health (CMV status not recorded). Some clones in this sample may be carry-over from other donors' samples. The sample was PBMCs. Here the CDR3 reads CSAQQGPNYGYTF. The DNA of the CDR3 is TGCAGCGCTCAACAGGGCCCTAACTATGGCTACACCTTC.